A selection of T cell receptor beta chains follows, all from one sample in a study of T cell responses to AZD1222 COVID-19 vaccine. Sequenced by immunoSEQ multiplex PCR; TCRdb stores in-frame clones only, minus some. The sample records approximately 110,000 clones, 80% to 90% being singletons. Sequences were derived from peripheral blood, sampled on day 0 of AZD1222 vaccination. The origin of the receptors is an adult in good health. Each CDR3 is given with its conserved first and last residue. D genes are given only for firm matches. Where a row states a size, it is once, few, many or the class of an expanded clone; other rows omit it.

CDR3 protein	CDR3 DNA	J gene	V gene	D gene	clone size
CASSLDSPLHF	TGTGCCAGCAGCTTAGATTCACCCCTCCACTTT	TRBJ1-6	TRBV7-9	.	.
CASQDRSEWDPYEQYF	TGTGCCAGCCAAGACAGGTCCGAGTGGGACCCATACGAGCAGTACTTC	TRBJ2-7	TRBV5-5	.	.
CASSKGLAGLQVDTQYF	TGTGCCAGCAGCAAAGGGCTAGCGGGCCTACAGGTAGATACGCAGTATTTT	TRBJ2-3	TRBV21-1	.	.
CASSRQGGQETQYF	TGTGCCAGCAGCCGACAAGGCGGGCAAGAGACCCAGTACTTC	TRBJ2-5	TRBV3-1/TRBV3-2	.	.
CASSSPPGRAFF	TGTGCCAGCAGTTCCCCCCCCGGCAGGGCTTTCTTT	TRBJ1-1	TRBV27	.	.
CASKRDTNEKLFF	TGCGCCAGTAAACGGGACACTAATGAAAAACTGTTTTTT	TRBJ1-4	TRBV23-1	.	.
CASSPGGQSVYEQYF	TGTGCCAGCTCACCAGGGGGACAGTCTGTCTACGAGCAGTACTTC	TRBJ2-7	TRBV18	TRBD1	.
CAISSTGDNSPLHF	TGTGCCATCAGTTCGACAGGGGATAATTCACCCCTCCACTTT	TRBJ1-6	TRBV10-3	TRBD1	.
CASSYLGNTIYF	TGTGCCAGCAGCTACCTTGGAAACACCATATATTTT	TRBJ1-3	TRBV5-5	.	.
CASSAGTGSTDTQYF	TGTGCCAGCAGCGCCGGGACAGGGAGCACAGATACGCAGTATTTT	TRBJ2-3	TRBV28	TRBD1	few
CASWHRANTEAFF	TGTGCCAGCTGGCACAGGGCGAACACTGAAGCTTTCTTT	TRBJ1-1	TRBV28	.	.